This T cell receptor (beta chain) was sequenced during a study of spatial heterogeneity in lung cancer. Across the whole study: PBMC collected at follow-up were sequenced when available, a median of about two years after resection. Sequencing consistently turned up more beta-chain sequences than alpha-chain sequences. Findings and caveats of the study: Ubiquitous expanded tumor TCRs appeared in blood more at resection than follow-up.

A word on this clonotype: Its antigen remains unidentified.

In the library, each TCR cDNA molecule bore its own unique molecular identifier. TCRdb reprocessed the 5' RACE reads with MiXCR, giving one entry per CDR3 protein. Among around 120,000 distinct CDR3 sequences listed, 9% to 15% were seen once. The germline V gene has CDR1 MNHEY and CDR2 SMNVEV (reference sequence). CDR3 length: 14 amino acids. Trimming took 3 bases from V and 2 from J, leaving 8 bases between them. Time point in this sample: blood at routine non-recurrence follow-up after resection. From tumor, nontumor lung or frozen PBMC, whole RNA was taken unsorted for sequencing. The sequenced sample was PBMCs, obtained at follow-up. This TCR came from a male donor with early-stage non-small cell lung cancer. This chain joins TRBV27 and TRBJ1-5; D remains unclear. The CDR3 coding sequence is TGTGCCAGCAGTTTCGGAGCGGGCAATCAGCCCCAGCATTTT. Encoded protein: CASSFGAGNQPQHF.